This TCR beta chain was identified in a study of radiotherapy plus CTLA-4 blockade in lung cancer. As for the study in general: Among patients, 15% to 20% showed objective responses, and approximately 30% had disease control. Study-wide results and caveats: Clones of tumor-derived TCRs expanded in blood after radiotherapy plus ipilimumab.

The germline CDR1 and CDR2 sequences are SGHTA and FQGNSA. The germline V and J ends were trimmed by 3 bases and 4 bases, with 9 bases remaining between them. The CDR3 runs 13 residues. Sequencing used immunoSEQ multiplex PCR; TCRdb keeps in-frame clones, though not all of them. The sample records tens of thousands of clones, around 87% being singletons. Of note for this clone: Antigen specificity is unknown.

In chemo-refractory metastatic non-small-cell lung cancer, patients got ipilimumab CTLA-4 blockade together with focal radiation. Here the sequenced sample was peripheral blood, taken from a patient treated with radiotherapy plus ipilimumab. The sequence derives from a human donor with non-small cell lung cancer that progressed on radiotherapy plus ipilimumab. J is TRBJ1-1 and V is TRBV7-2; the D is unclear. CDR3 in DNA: TGTGCCAGCAGCTTCGCGCAGCCCACTGAAGCTTTCTTT. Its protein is CASSFAQPTEAFF.